One sample yielded the 17 T cell receptor beta chains listed below, sequenced in a study of cytomegalovirus exposure and HLA in healthy donors. Primers for the PCR totalled 60 Vbeta and 13 Jbeta. This table comes from immunoSEQ multiplex PCR, and its TCRdb copy is limited to in-frame clones, with some not included. The sample contains about 200,000 clones, about 89% of which appear only once. The sequenced sample consisted of PBMCs. The receptors here all came from a man younger than 45 in good health and CMV-seronegative.

The chain is built from TRBV6-5 and TRBJ2-5, with D possibly being TRBD2 (5 bases). The J call may be wrong; the DNA end is better matched by TRBJ2-7. This CDR3 has 14 amino acids. CDR1 MNHEY and CDR2 SVGAGI come from the germline V gene. The CDR3 loop is CASRWTSSSYEQYF. The CDR3 coding sequence is TGTGCCAGCAGGTGGACTTCCAGCTCCTACGAGCAGTACTTC.

This clone was recorded once. The J gene is TRBJ1-2, the V gene TRBV4-2; TRBD1 agrees at 7 bases. The CDR3 consists of 18 residues. The germline V gene encodes CDR1 LGHNA and CDR2 YNFKEQ. V lost 4 bases, J lost 0 bases, and 14 bases stayed unmatched. The CDR3 sequence: CASSPGAGQGQSNYGYTF. DNA for the CDR3: TGTGCCAGCAGCCCAGGCGCCGGTCAGGGACAGTCTAACTATGGCTACACCTTC.

This chain joins TRBV7-2 and TRBJ2-5, with 9 positions matching TRBD2. The CDR3 is 16 amino acids. CDR1 and CDR2 from the germline V gene are SGHTA and FQGNSA. V lost 3 bases and J lost 0; bases outside the gene matches: 5. Here the CDR3 reads CASSFPQRGDQETQYF. In DNA form, the CDR3 reads TGTGCCAGCAGCTTTCCTCAGCGGGGGGACCAAGAGACCCAGTACTTC.

This clone was seen only once. The genes are TRBV5-1 and TRBJ2-2; no clear D. V lost 0 bases and J lost 0, with 9 bases in between. The CDR3 sequence is 16 residues long. In germline, CDR1 is SGHRS, CDR2 YFSETQ. CDR3 sequence (DNA): TGCGCCAGCAGCTTGGAACTTATGCCGAACACCGGGGAGCTGTTTTTT. It encodes CASSLELMPNTGELFF.

This chain uses TRBV4-1 with TRBJ1-4; the D is unclear. The ends were cut back, 4 bases at V and 2 bases at J, with 8 bases in the middle. The CDR3 has 14 amino acids. Germline CDR1 is MGHRA and CDR2 is YSYEKL. CDR3 in amino acids: CASSPSQTNEKLFF. For the CDR3, the DNA is TGCGCCAGCAGCCCGTCACAGACTAATGAAAAACTGTTTTTT.

V usage is TRBV6-4 and J usage is TRBJ1-1, with 8 bases fitting TRBD1. There are 13 residues in the CDR3. Losses at the gene ends were 6 bases for V and 5 bases for J; bases not matched to a gene: 5. The germline gives CDR1 MRHNA, CDR2 SNTAGT. CDR3 in DNA: TGTGCCAGCAGCAGGGGGCGGGGGACTGAAGCTTTCTTT. Translated: CASSRGRGTEAFF.

The chain is built from TRBV11-2 and TRBJ1-1; D ambiguous. The CDR3 has 14 amino acids. The ends were cut back, 4 bases at V and 0 bases at J, with 9 bases in the middle. Germline CDR1 is SGHAT and CDR2 is FQNNGV. In DNA, the CDR3 is TGTGCCAGCAGCTCCTATCGCATGAACACTGAAGCTTTCTTT. Translated: CASSSYRMNTEAFF. Full variable domain (rest looked up from reference TRBV11-2 and TRBJ1-1): EAGVAQSPRYKIIEKRQSVAFWCNPISGHATLYWYQQILGQGPKLLIQFQNNGVVDDSQLPKDRFSAERLKGVDSTLKIQPAKLEDSAVYLCASSSYRMNTEAFFGQGTRLTVV.

Points on this clone: The sample holds other DNA sequences that translate to the same CDR3. The chain recombines TRBV5-4 with TRBJ2-4; D is undetermined. The CDR3 is 13 residues long. Trimming took 5 bases from V and 0 from J, leaving 6 bases between them. The germline V gene encodes CDR1 SGHNT and CDR2 YYREEE (reference sequence). In nucleotides, the CDR3 is TGTGCCAGCAGGTTGCTAGCCAAAAACATTCAGTACTTC. It specifies CASRLLAKNIQYF.

The chain is built from TRBV6-4 and TRBJ1-1; TRBD1 matches 9 bases. The CDR3 contains 14 residues. V gave up 6 bases and J gave up 5 bases; unmatched junction bases: 7. Germline values: CDR1 MRHNA, CDR2 SNTAGT. In nucleotides, the CDR3 is TGTGCCAGCAGCCGGGGACAGGGATTTACTGAAGCTTTCTTT. Protein: CASSRGQGFTEAFF.

V is TRBV27 and J is TRBJ1-4; TRBD1 aligns across 8 bases. The CDR3 consists of 16 residues. Looked up from germline, CDR1 is MNHEY and CDR2 is SMNVEV (reference sequence). Unmatched junction bases numbered 19, after V lost 5 bases and J lost 14 bases. Here the CDR3 reads CASSPLRQGSRRILFF. The DNA for the CDR3 is TGTGCCAGCAGTCCATTACGACAGGGGTCTCGTCGTATCCTGTTTTTT.

The J gene is TRBJ2-2, the V gene TRBV9, with 16 positions matching TRBD2. Trimming at V came to 3 bases and at J to 6 bases, leaving 11 bases not matched to a gene. CDR1 SGDLS and CDR2 YYNGEE come from the germline V gene. This CDR3 is built from 19 residues. This CDR3 is CASSATGTSGGAWAGELFF. CDR3 DNA sequence: TGTGCCAGCAGCGCAACCGGGACTAGCGGGGGGGCTTGGGCCGGGGAGCTGTTTTTT.

In this sample, this clone turned up a few times. The chain has TRBV28 and TRBJ1-4; 8 bases align to TRBD1. Germline CDR1 reads MDHEN; CDR2 reads SYDVKM. CDR3 size: 14 residues. Trimming cost V 8 bases and J 4 bases; bases outside gene matches: 6. CDR3 sequence (DNA): TGTGCCAGCGGCCAGGGGGCGAATAATGAAAAACTGTTTTTT. Translating gives CASGQGANNEKLFF.

This chain connects TRBV25-1 to TRBJ2-5; 15 bases align to TRBD2. CDR3 length equals 16 residues. With V trimmed by 5 bases and J by 9 bases, 10 bases remained unmatched. The V gene's germline CDR1 is MGHDK and CDR2 SYGVNS. DNA of the CDR3: TGTGCCAGCAGTAGGACTAGCGGGAGGGATGAGTTGGCCCAGTACTTC. Its translation is CASSRTSGRDELAQYF.

This clone has only one observation. V usage is TRBV7-9 and J usage is TRBJ2-4, with 10 bases aligning to TRBD1. Trimming took 5 bases from V and 3 from J; bases not matched to a gene: 7. Germline V gives CDR1 SEHNR, CDR2 FQNEAQ (reference sequence). There are 16 residues in the CDR3. The CDR3 DNA sequence: TGTGCCAGCAGCACACTGACAGGGGGCCGCAAAAACATTCAGTACTTC. Translation gives CASSTLTGGRKNIQYF.

The J gene is TRBJ2-7, the V gene TRBV7-9, with D perhaps matching TRBD2 (5 bases). The CDR3 is 12 residues long. Per the germline V gene, CDR1 is SEHNR and CDR2 is FQNEAQ (reference sequence). Trimming cost V 5 bases and J 3 bases, with 8 bases left between them. The CDR3 here is CASSPEGYEQYF. As DNA, the CDR3 is TGTGCCAGCAGCCCTGAGGGCTACGAGCAGTACTTC.

The chain employs TRBV18 and TRBJ2-3; D may be TRBD2 (6 bases). This CDR3 comprises 14 residues. Germline V gene data show CDR1 as KGHSH and CDR2 as LQKENI. The V gene lost 2 bases and the J gene lost 6 bases, with 12 bases spanning the gap. DNA for the CDR3: TGTGCCAGCTCACCATCTAGCGAGGGTGATACGCAGTATTTT. As protein: CASSPSSEGDTQYF.

V gene TRBV19 combines with J gene TRBJ1-4; D call uncertain. The CDR3 runs 13 residues. Trimming took 8 bases from V and 8 from J, leaving 15 bases between them. CDR1 LNHDA and CDR2 SQIVND come from the germline V gene (reference sequence). In nucleotides, the CDR3 is TGTGCCAGTGGCGCGGAGATGGAGGAAAAACTGTTTTTT. This codes for CASGAEMEEKLFF.